This T cell receptor (beta chain) is drawn from a study of T cell responses to AZD1222 COVID-19 vaccine. This table comes from immunoSEQ multiplex PCR, and its TCRdb copy is limited to in-frame clones, with some not included. The data contain 170,000 or so clones, about 93% of them seen just once; the ten biggest clones take up around 0.97%. The CDR3 totals 15 residues. In germline, CDR1 is LGHNT, CDR2 FRNRAP. V was pared by 2 bases and J by 8 bases, with 16 bases between. With regard to this clone: Its target is unknown.

Study-wide findings and caveats: Scientists sampled the repertoires only once the peak T cell response had passed.

The source of this sequence is an adult who received the MenACWY meningococcal vaccine as a control. The sample here was peripheral blood, taken 28 days after the second dose of the MenACWY control vaccine. V is TRBV12-5 and J is TRBJ2-1, with TRBD2 as a possible D gene (7 bases). The CDR3 is CASGLTGGGSDEQFF. DNA for the CDR3: TGTGCTAGTGGTTTGACGGGGGGCGGTTCGGATGAGCAGTTCTTC.